These 13 T cell receptor beta chains were sequenced from one sample in a study of CD8 T cells in ankylosing spondylitis listed by TCRdb under 2017. The library was made by 5' RACE. The instrument was an Illumina HiSeq 2500. TCRdb cleaned the public reads at Q25 with fastp, built clones with MiXCR and kept in-frame beta chains. Every entry covers one CDR3 protein and lists the most common genes and DNA from its rows. The sample records 250,000 to 350,000 distinct CDR3 sequences, 20% of which are singletons. The top ten clones comprise 7.8% of the sample. The material sequenced was blood, either unsorted or a sorted T cell fraction (not recorded which). These receptors came from a male donor with ankylosing spondylitis or in good health (not recorded which).

Many counts were recorded for this clonotype. The rearrangement links TRBV25-1 to TRBJ1-6; D is unclear. This CDR3 has 14 residues. Trimming stripped 4 bases from V and 10 bases from J, with 14 bases between. Germline values: CDR1 MGHDK, CDR2 SYGVNS. Here the CDR3 DNA reads TGTGCCAGCAGTGGTGTCGGCGTTAGGTCACCCCTCCACTTT. Amino acids: CASSGVGVRSPLHF.

The rearrangement uses TRBV20-1 and TRBJ2-7; 11 positions match TRBD2. Germline V lookup: CDR1 DFQATT, CDR2 SNEGSKA (reference sequence). CDR3 size: 13 residues. Trimming took 5 bases from V and 6 from J; bases not matched to a gene: 6. DNA of the CDR3: TGCAGTGCTTATCTTAGCGGGAGGGCCGAGCAGTACGTC. The encoded protein is CSAYLSGRAEQYV.

In the case of this clonotype: With a much larger clone just one base away, this may be a read error. The J gene is TRBJ2-7, the V gene TRBV5-6, with D hard to call. Germline V CDR1 and CDR2: SGHDT, YYEEEE. The CDR3 has 13 amino acids. CDR3 region: CTSSLSGSYEQYV. Written as DNA, the CDR3 is TGTACCAGCAGCTTGTCAGGCTCCTACGAGCAGTACGTC.

The chain links TRBV3-1 to TRBJ2-3; D ambiguous. This CDR3 is built from 12 residues. Trimming shortened V by 2 bases and J by 4 bases, and 4 bases separated the two germline ends. Germline loops: CDR1 LGHDT, CDR2 YNNKEL (reference sequence). The CDR3 region has the DNA TGTGCCAGCAGCCAACGACCAGATACGCAGTATTTT. Amino acid sequence: CASSQRPDTQYF.

CDR3 residues: CASSPLHVGGDSPLHF. CDR3 bases: TGCGCCAGCAGCCCCCTTCATGTAGGGGGGGATTCACCCCTCCACTTT. V and J are TRBV5-1 and TRBJ1-6; TRBD1 is a possible D gene (6 bases). Germline V lookup: CDR1 SGHRS, CDR2 YFSETQ. The CDR3 consists of 16 residues. Trimming removed 4 bases at V and 8 bases at J, with 19 bases between.

The V call is TRBV5-1, the J call TRBJ2-3; D assignment may be TRBD1 or TRBD2 (5 bases each). This CDR3 is 15 amino acids long. Germline assignment: CDR1 SGHRS and CDR2 YFSETQ. Trimming left V 4 bases short and J 3 bases short, with 15 bases between. As DNA, the CDR3 is TGCGCCAGCAGCCTCTGGGGGTCGGAGACAGATACGCAGTATTTT. Translation gives CASSLWGSETDTQYF.

This clonotype was seen a handful of times. V usage is TRBV27 and J usage is TRBJ2-3, with TRBD2 identical over 10 bases. Germline assignment: CDR1 MNHEY and CDR2 SMNVEV (reference sequence). Trimming at V came to 4 bases and at J to 8 bases, leaving 3 bases not matched to a gene. The CDR3 spans 13 residues. CDR3 in amino acids: CASSSVAGGTQYF. The CDR3 nucleotides are TGTGCCAGCAGTTCGGTAGCGGGGGGTACGCAGTATTTT.

The chain joins TRBV12-3 or TRBV12-4 to TRBJ2-2; the D gene is possibly TRBD1 (6 bases). The CDR3 is made up of 16 amino acids. Trimming cost V 5 bases and J 0 bases, with 13 bases left between them. CDR3 nucleotide sequence: TGTGCCAGCAGTCTCAACACAGGGCCGAACACCGGGGAGCTGTTTTTT. This translates into CASSLNTGPNTGELFF.

As for this clonotype: A much larger clone differs by one base, so this may be a read error. The chain is built from TRBV6-1 and TRBJ1-1; D remains ambiguous. Per the germline V gene, CDR1 is MNHNS and CDR2 is SASEGT. The CDR3 is made up of 13 amino acids. The CDR3: CANSKAGNTEAFF. The CDR3 DNA sequence: TGTGCCAACAGTAAGGCGGGGAACACTGAAGCTTTCTTT.

J is TRBJ1-1 and V is TRBV27; 9 nucleotides agree with TRBD1. The germline gives CDR1 MNHEY, CDR2 SMNVEV (reference sequence). This CDR3 contains 15 residues. The V gene end was trimmed by 2 bases and the J gene end by 6 bases; junction bases not matched to a gene: 7. The CDR3 protein is CASSLEGQGTAEAFF. In DNA form, the CDR3 reads TGTGCCAGCAGTTTAGAAGGACAGGGGACGGCTGAAGCTTTCTTT.

This clonotype was detected ten times or more. V and J are TRBV7-3 and TRBJ2-2, with 7 bases that match TRBD1. Germline assignment: CDR1 SGHTA and CDR2 FQGTGA. V lost 8 bases and J lost 6; bases outside the gene matches: 18. CDR3 length: 17 residues. Written as DNA, the CDR3 is TGTGCCAGCGGATTTTACGGGCCAGTGACAGGGCCCGGGGAGCTGTTTTTT. It is translated as CASGFYGPVTGPGELFF.

At least ten counts were recorded for this clonotype. The V call is TRBV29-1, the J call TRBJ2-1; 9 bases align to TRBD1. The germline V gene has CDR1 SQVTM and CDR2 ANQGSEA. After removal of 8 bases from V and 10 bases from J, the junction contained 9 bases not matched to a gene. The CDR3 spans 12 residues. CDR3 sequence (DNA): TGCAGCACAATTACAGGGGGCCGGGAGCAGTTCTTC. Its protein is CSTITGGREQFF.

This clonotype was detected a few times. The rearrangement joins TRBV9 to TRBJ1-1, with a tentative D call TRBD1 (5 bases). This CDR3 has 15 residues. Trimming stripped 2 bases from V and 4 bases from J, with 15 bases between. Germline CDR1 is SGDLS and CDR2 is YYNGEE. CDR3 sequence (DNA): TGTGCCAGCAGCGTGGGGGGTCTTGGGACCACTGAAGCTTTCTTT. Amino acid sequence: CASSVGGLGTTEAFF.